Below are 13 T cell receptor beta chains sequenced from a single sample in a study of Ad26.COV2.S vaccination and SARS-CoV-2 variants. Profiling relied on immunoSEQ multiplex PCR, and the TCRdb table lists in-frame clones only, not all of them. The sample has around 370,000 clones; just over 90% are singletons. This sample comprised peripheral blood, obtained after recovery from COVID-19. The receptors were sampled from a human donor who had recovered from COVID-19.

This sequence joins TRBV2 and TRBJ1-2; D call uncertain. Trimming shortened V by 2 bases and J by 2 bases, and 9 bases separated the two germline ends. The CDR3 contains 14 residues. CDR1 SNHLY and CDR2 FYNNEI come from the germline V gene. The CDR3 bases are TGTGCCAGCAGTGAAACCACCGTGAACTATGGCTACACCTTC. Amino acid sequence: CASSETTVNYGYTF.

This chain uses TRBV18 with TRBJ2-5; D call uncertain. V was shortened by 2 bases and J by 8 bases, with 9 bases between the two germline ends. The CDR3 has 12 amino acids. Per germline, CDR1 KGHSH and CDR2 LQKENI. The CDR3 sequence: CASSPDGTTQYF. In nucleotides, the CDR3 is TGTGCCAGCTCACCAGATGGAACAACCCAGTACTTC.

The V and J genes are TRBV7-2 and TRBJ2-7, with TRBD2 as a possible D gene (7 bases). V was cut by 1 base and J by 3 bases, with 16 bases left in between. The CDR3 runs to 16 residues. Germline-derived CDR1 and CDR2 are SGHTA and FQGNSA. CDR3 loop: CASSLVRGGQHYEQYF. In nucleotides, the CDR3 is TGTGCCAGCAGCTTAGTCCGCGGGGGCCAACACTACGAGCAGTACTTC.

The CDR3 DNA reads TGCAGCATATCCAGAAGGACGGCCAGCCCCCGGGGGAACACTGAAGCTTTCTTT. Protein sequence: CSISRRTASPRGNTEAFF. The chain joins TRBV29-1 to TRBJ1-1; D is undetermined. This CDR3 has 18 residues. V was clipped by 8 bases and J by 1 base, with 29 bases between them. In germline, CDR1 is SQVTM, CDR2 ANQGSEA. The full variable domain, in which reference TRBV29-1 and TRBJ1-1 provide the parts outside the CDR3, is SAVISQKPSRDICQRGTSLTIQCQVDSQVTMMFWYRQQPGQSLTLIATANQGSEATYESGFVIDKFPISRPNLTFSTLTVSNMSPEDSSIYLCSISRRTASPRGNTEAFFGQGTRLTVV.

J is TRBJ1-3 and V is TRBV7-2; TRBD1 matches 7 bases. CDR1 SGHTA and CDR2 FQGNSA come from the germline V gene. Trimming cost V 5 bases and J 2 bases; bases outside gene matches: 6. CDR3 length: 15 residues. The CDR3, as DNA: TGTGCCAGCAGCAAAGTGACAGGGACTGGAAACACCATATATTTT. It is translated as CASSKVTGTGNTIYF. The variable domain in full, with the rest retrieved from reference TRBV7-2 and TRBJ1-3, is GAGVSQSPSNKVTEKGKDVELRCDPISGHTALYWYRQSLGQGLEFLIYFQGNSAPDKSGLPSDRFSAERTGGSVSTLTIQRTQQEDSAVYLCASSKVTGTGNTIYFGEGSWLTVV.

DNA of the CDR3: TGTGCCAGCAGTCTACAGGGGAGTGCTTCTTCACCCCTCCACTTT. Amino acid sequence: CASSLQGSASSPLHF. The genes are TRBV6-5 and TRBJ1-6; 7 nucleotides agree with TRBD1. Germline lookup yields CDR1 MNHEY and CDR2 SVGAGI. After removal of 5 bases from V and 9 bases from J, the junction contained 10 bases not matched to a gene. The CDR3 is 15 residues long.

Comment on this clone: The same CDR3 can be traced to other DNA sequences in this sample. The CDR3 DNA is TGTGCCAGCAGTTACGGACGGATGAACACTGAAGCTTTCTTT. It translates to CASSYGRMNTEAFF. V and J are TRBV6-5 and TRBJ1-1; no firm D call. This CDR3 is 14 amino acids long. V was trimmed by 2 bases and J by 0 bases, leaving 7 bases between them. Germline V gene data show CDR1 as MNHEY and CDR2 as SVGAGI.

V is TRBV19 and J is TRBJ1-6; D is possibly TRBD1 (5 bases). Looked up from germline, CDR1 is LNHDA and CDR2 is SQIVND (reference sequence). Between the trimmed V and J ends, which lost 8 bases and 3 bases, there was a span of 14 bases. The CDR3 is 15 amino acids. CDR3 region: CASGDGAYYNSPLHF. CDR3 nucleotide sequence: TGTGCCAGTGGGGACGGCGCCTACTATAATTCACCCCTCCACTTT.

Regarding this clone: At one of its ends the junction is not consistent with the germline gene, which may arise from a read error. The sample has other DNA sequences that encode this CDR3 too. The chain combines TRBV6-6 with TRBJ2-7; TRBD1 matches at 8 bases. The CDR3 totals 15 residues. From germline, CDR1 is MNHNY and CDR2 SVGAGI (reference sequence). The CDR3 sequence is CASSYSGTGGNEQYF. CDR3 bases: TGTGCTAGCAGTTACTCGGGGACAGGAGGAAACGAGCAGTACTTC.

The rearrangement uses TRBV12-3 or TRBV12-4 and TRBJ2-2; D gene unclear. Deletions cut 3 bases from V and 4 bases from J, with 3 bases between. The CDR3 contains 12 residues. For the CDR3, the DNA is TGTGCCAGCAGTTTCCCCACCGGGGAGCTGTTTTTT. Its protein is CASSFPTGELFF.

Comment on this clone: The sample holds other DNA sequences that translate to the same CDR3. The chain links TRBV18 to TRBJ2-1; maybe TRBD1 (6 bases). This CDR3 has 13 residues. Germline V gene data show CDR1 as KGHSH and CDR2 as LQKENI. The germline V and J ends were trimmed by 3 bases and 5 bases, with 8 bases remaining between them. The CDR3 nucleotides are TGTGCCAGCTCACCGGGACAAGACAATGAGCAGTTCTTC. Encoded protein: CASSPGQDNEQFF.

The gene calls are TRBV5-1 and TRBJ1-2; D call uncertain. The CDR3 sequence is 16 residues long. Trimming left V 4 bases short and J 0 bases short, with 16 bases between. Germline loops: CDR1 SGHRS, CDR2 YFSETQ. CDR3 nucleotides: TGCGCCAGCAGCCACCCCGTAGAGGGATCTAACTATGGCTACACCTTC. This translates into CASSHPVEGSNYGYTF.

CDR3 bases: TGCAGCGTTGAAGAAGGGGCCCCTTCTCCGACCCAGTACTTC. It yields the protein CSVEEGAPSPTQYF. J is TRBJ2-5 and V is TRBV29-1; D may be TRBD1 (5 bases). The germline gives CDR1 SQVTM, CDR2 ANQGSEA. The V end was cut by 0 bases, the J end by 7 bases, with 15 bases between. The CDR3 sequence is 14 residues long.